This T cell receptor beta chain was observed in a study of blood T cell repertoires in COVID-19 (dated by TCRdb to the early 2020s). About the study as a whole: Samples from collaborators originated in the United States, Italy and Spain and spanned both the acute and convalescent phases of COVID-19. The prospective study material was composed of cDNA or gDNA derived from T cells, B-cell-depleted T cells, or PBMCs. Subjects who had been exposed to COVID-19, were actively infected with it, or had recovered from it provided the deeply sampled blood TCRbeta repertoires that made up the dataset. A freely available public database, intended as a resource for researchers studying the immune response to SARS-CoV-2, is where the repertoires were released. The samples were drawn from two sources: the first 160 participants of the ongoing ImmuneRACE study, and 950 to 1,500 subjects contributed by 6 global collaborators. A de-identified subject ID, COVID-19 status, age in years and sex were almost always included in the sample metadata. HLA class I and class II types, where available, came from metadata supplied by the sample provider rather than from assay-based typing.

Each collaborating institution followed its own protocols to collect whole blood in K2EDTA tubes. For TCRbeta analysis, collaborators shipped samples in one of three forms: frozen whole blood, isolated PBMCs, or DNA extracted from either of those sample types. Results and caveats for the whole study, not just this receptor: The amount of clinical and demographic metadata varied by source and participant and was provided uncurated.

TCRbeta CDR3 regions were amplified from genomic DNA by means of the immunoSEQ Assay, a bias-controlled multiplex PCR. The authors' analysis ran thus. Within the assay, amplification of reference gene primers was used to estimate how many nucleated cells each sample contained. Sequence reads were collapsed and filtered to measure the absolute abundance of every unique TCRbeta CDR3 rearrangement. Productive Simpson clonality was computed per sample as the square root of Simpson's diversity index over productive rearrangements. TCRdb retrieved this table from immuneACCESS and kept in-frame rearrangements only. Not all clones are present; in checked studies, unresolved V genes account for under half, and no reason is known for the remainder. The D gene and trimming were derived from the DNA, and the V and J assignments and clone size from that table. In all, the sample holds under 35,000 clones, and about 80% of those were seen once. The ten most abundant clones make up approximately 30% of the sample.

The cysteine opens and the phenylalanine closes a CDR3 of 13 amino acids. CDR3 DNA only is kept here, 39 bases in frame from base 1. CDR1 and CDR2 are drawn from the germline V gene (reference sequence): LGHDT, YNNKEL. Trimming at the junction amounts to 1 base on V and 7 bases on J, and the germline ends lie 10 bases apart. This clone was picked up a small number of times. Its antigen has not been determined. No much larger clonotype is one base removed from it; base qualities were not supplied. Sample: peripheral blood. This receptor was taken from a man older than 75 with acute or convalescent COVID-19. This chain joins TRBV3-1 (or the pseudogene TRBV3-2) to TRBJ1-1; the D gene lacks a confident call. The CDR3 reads CASSQALTGEAFF. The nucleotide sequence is TGTGCCAGCAGCCAAGCTCTGACGGGTGAAGCTTTCTTT.